This T cell receptor (beta chain) derives from a study of T-cell memory formation after mild COVID-19. Study at large: Among the donors, TCR clusters were largely specific to each donor. Study observations and caveats: Chiefly within CM and EM were the contracting CD4+ clones; CD8+ ones were within EMRA. Second-wave clones peaking on day 37 lacked confirmed SARS-CoV-2 specificity.

Germline-derived CDR1 and CDR2 are SEHNR and FQNEAQ (reference sequence). This CDR3 contains 16 residues. The V end was cut by 7 bases, the J end by 6 bases, with 23 bases between. In TCRdb, the 5' RACE reads were re-called with MiXCR into one record per CDR3 protein. The sample shows approximately 44,000 distinct CDR3 sequences, less than 7.5% of them seen only once. This clonotype turned up a few times. The antigen remains unidentified. The receptor comes from a man aged 18 to 35 who had mild COVID-19 (a few samples of this study predate the infection). Cell type and time point are not known. This chain uses TRBV7-9 with TRBJ2-3, with D possibly TRBD2 on 6 matching bases. The sequencing input was PBMCs or a T cell subset sorted from them (not recorded which). CDR3: CASTKRRGPGLDTQYF. The CDR3 region has the DNA TGTGCCAGCACCAAAAGGCGGGGCCCCGGACTCGATACGCAGTATTTT.